This T cell receptor (beta chain) was captured in a study of blood T cell repertoires in COVID-19. For the study at large: COVID-19 samples collected from the United States, Italy and Spain covered acute and convalescent phases. In each case, the material was cDNA or gDNA derived from T cells, B-cell-depleted T cells, or PBMCs.

J was trimmed by 4 bases and V by 1 base; bases with no gene match: 17. The CDR3 extends over 19 amino acids. Germline-derived CDR1 and CDR2 are SGHKS and YYEKEE (reference sequence). Original analysis: Nucleated cell counts were estimated from reference gene primer amplification. Measured with immunoSEQ multiplex PCR; TCRdb has only the in-frame clones, and not every one. V, J and clone size reflect that table, while D and trimming were determined from the DNA. This table has about 40,000 clones, about four fifths appearing once. This TCR came from an older woman with acute or convalescent COVID-19. Sequenced material: peripheral blood. This chain links TRBV5-5 with TRBJ1-1; 9 nucleotides align to TRBD1. CDR3 bases: TGTGCCAGCAGCTTGTTTTTAAACCAACAGGGGGCTAGAGGCACTGAAGCTTTCTTT. Its protein product is CASSLFLNQQGARGTEAFF.